This paragraph covers one TCR beta chain sequence. This CDR3 has 13 amino acids. V lost 2 bases and J lost 3, with 8 bases in between. CDR1 and CDR2 from the germline V gene are SNHLY and FYNNEI. These data belong to a study of T cell changes during pregnancy in multiple sclerosis. Some clones are missing from TCRdb's copy, which holds only in-frame ones; the method was immunoSEQ multiplex PCR. Of tens of thousands of clones in the sample, around 92% were seen once. The sample here was peripheral blood, taken after pregnancy. This receptor was obtained from a female donor with multiple sclerosis, enrolled in a pregnancy study. The V gene is TRBV2, the J gene TRBJ2-7; D call uncertain. In nucleotides, the CDR3 is TGTGCCAGCAGTGAAATTGTCAACTACGAGCAGTACTTC. Translation gives CASSEIVNYEQYF. Variable domain in full (rest from reference TRBV2 and TRBJ2-7): EPEVTQTPSHQVTQMGQEVILRCVPISNHLYFYWYRQILGQKVEFLVSFYNNEISEKSEIFDDQFSVERPDGSNFTLKIRSTKLEDSAMYFCASSEIVNYEQYFGPGTRLTVT.